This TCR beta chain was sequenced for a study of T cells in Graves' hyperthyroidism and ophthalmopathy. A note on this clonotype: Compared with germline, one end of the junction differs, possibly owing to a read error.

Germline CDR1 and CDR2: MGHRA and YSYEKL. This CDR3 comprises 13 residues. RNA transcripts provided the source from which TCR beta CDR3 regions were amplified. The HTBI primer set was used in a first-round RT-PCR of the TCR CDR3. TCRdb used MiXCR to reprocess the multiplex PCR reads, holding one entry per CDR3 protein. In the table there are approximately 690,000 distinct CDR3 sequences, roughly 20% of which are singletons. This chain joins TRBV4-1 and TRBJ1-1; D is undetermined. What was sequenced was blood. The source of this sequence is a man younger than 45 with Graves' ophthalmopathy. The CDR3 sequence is CASSSTRGAETFF. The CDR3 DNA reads TGCGCCAGCAGCTCAACAAGAGGTGCTGAAACTTTCTTT.